This TCR beta chain was documented in a study of T cell responses to AZD1222 COVID-19 vaccine. Study outcomes and limitations: It was only 6 or 7 AZD1222 recipients who were seropositive at baseline. Spike-specific TCR breadth and depth both grew after two AZD1222 doses.

Turning to this clone: Its antigen is currently unknown.

Repertoires were generated with immunoSEQ multiplex PCR, while TCRdb's copy carries only in-frame clones and drops some. This sample carries 90,000 to 120,000 clones, about 90% of them seen once, and the ten largest clones take 2.5%. Trimming shortened V by 4 bases and J by 4 bases, and 10 bases separated the two germline ends. This CDR3 is built from 13 residues. Germline V CDR1 and CDR2: MGHRA, YSYEKL. The clonotype comes from an adult who received the AZD1222 COVID-19 vaccine. Specimen: peripheral blood, collected 28 days after the second AZD1222 dose. The chain combines TRBV4-1 with TRBJ1-1; TRBD1 is a possible D gene (5 bases). The CDR3 spells CASSLRGGTEAFF. CDR3 DNA sequence: TGCGCCAGCAGCCTCCGGGGGGGCACTGAAGCTTTCTTT.